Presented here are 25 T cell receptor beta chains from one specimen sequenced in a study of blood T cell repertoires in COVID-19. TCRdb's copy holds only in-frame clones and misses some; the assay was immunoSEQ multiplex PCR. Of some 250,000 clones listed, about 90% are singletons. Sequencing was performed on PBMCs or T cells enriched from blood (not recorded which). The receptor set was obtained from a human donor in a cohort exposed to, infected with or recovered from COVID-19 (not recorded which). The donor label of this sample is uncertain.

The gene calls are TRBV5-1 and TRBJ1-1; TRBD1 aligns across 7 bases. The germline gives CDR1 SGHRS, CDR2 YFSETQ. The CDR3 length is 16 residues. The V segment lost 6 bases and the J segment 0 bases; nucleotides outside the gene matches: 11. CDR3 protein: CASNFGLTGMNTEAFF. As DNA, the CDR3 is TGCGCCAGCAACTTTGGCCTGACAGGGATGAACACTGAAGCTTTCTTT.

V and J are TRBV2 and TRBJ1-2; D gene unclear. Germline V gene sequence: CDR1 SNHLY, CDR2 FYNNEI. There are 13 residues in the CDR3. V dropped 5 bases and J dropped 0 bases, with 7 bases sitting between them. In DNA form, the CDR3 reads TGTGCCAGCAGTCCTTTAGCTAACTATGGCTACACCTTC. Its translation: CASSPLANYGYTF.

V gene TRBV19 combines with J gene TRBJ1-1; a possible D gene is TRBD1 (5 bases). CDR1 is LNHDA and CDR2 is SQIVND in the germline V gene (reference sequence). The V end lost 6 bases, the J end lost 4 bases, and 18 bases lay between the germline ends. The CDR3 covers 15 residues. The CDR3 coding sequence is TGTGCCAGTAGCCTGAACAGCGCCGGGGGCACTGAAGCTTTCTTT. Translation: CASSLNSAGGTEAFF.

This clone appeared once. The CDR3: CASSLVGSSGNTIYF. As DNA, the CDR3 is TGTGCCAGCAGCTTAGTAGGGAGCTCTGGAAACACCATATATTTT. The rearrangement uses TRBV7-2 and TRBJ1-3; no reliable D call. This CDR3 is built from 15 residues. Per germline, CDR1 SGHTA and CDR2 FQGNSA. Trimming shortened V by 1 base and J by 0 bases, and 7 bases separated the two germline ends.

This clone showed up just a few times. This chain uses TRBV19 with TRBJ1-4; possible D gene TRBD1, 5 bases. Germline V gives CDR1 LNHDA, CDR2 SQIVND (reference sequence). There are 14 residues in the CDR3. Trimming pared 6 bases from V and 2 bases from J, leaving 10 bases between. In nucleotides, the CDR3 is TGTGCCAGTAGACTGCGGGGGACTAATGAAAAACTGTTTTTT. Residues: CASRLRGTNEKLFF.

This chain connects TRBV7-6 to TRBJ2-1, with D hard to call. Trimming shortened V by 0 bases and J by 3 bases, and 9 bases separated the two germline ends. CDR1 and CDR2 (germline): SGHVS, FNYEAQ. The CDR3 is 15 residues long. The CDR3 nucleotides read TGTGCCAGCAGCTTAGCGCTTGGCAACTACAATGAGCAGTTCTTC. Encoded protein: CASSLALGNYNEQFF.

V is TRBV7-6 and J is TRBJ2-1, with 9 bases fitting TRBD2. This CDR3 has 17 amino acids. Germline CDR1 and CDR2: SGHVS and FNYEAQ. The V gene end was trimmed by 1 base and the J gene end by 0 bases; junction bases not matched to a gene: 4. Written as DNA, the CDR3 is TGTGCCAGCAGCTTAGGAGTAGCGGGGGCCTCCTACAATGAGCAGTTCTTC. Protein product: CASSLGVAGASYNEQFF.

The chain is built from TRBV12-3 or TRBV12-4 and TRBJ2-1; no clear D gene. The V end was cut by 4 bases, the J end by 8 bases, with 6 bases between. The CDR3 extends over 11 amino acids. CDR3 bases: TGTGCCAGCAGTTCGAGGCATGAGCAGTTCTTC. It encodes CASSSRHEQFF.

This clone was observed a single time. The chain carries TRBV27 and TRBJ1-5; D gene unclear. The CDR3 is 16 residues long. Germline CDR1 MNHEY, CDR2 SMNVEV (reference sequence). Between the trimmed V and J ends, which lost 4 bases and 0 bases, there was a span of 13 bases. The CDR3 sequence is CASSSTLGDSNQPQHF. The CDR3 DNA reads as TGTGCCAGCAGTTCAACCCTTGGAGATAGCAATCAGCCCCAGCATTTT.

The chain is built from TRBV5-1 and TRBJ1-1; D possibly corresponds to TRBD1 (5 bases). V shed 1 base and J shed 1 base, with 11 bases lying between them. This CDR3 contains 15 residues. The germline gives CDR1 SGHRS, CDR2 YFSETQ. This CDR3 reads CASSLRGQTNTEAFF. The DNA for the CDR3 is TGCGCCAGCAGCTTGAGGGGTCAGACGAACACTGAAGCTTTCTTT. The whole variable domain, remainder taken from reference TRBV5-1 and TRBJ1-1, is KAGVTQTPRYLIKTRGQQVTLSCSPISGHRSVSWYQQTPGQGLQFLFEYFSETQRNKGNFPGRFSGRQFSNSRSEMNVSTLELGDSALYLCASSLRGQTNTEAFFGQGTRLTVV.

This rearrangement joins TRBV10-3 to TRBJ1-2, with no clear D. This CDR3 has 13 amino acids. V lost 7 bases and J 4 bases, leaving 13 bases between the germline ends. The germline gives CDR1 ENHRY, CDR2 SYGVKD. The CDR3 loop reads CAINTAGVYGYTF. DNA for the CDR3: TGTGCCATCAACACGGCCGGAGTCTATGGCTACACCTTC.

CDR3 DNA sequence: TGCGCCAGCCGGCCCGCTAGCGGGGGGTACAATGAGCAGTTCTTC. Its protein product is CASRPASGGYNEQFF. The chain employs TRBV5-1 and TRBJ2-1; 11 nucleotides line up with TRBD2. J lost 4 bases, V lost 7 bases, and 7 bases had no gene match. CDR3 size: 15 residues. Per germline, CDR1 SGHRS and CDR2 YFSETQ.

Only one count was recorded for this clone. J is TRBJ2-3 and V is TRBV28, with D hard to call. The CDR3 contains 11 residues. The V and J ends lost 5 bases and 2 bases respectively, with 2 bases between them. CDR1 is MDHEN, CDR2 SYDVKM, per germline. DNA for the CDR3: TGTGCCAGCAGTCTCACAGATACGCAGTATTTT. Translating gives CASSLTDTQYF. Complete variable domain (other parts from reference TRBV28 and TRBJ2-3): DVKVTQSSRYLVKRTGEKVFLECVQDMDHENMFWYRQDPGLGLRLIYFSYDVKMKEKGDIPEGYSVSREKKERFSLILESASTNQTSMYLCASSLTDTQYFGPGTRLTVL.

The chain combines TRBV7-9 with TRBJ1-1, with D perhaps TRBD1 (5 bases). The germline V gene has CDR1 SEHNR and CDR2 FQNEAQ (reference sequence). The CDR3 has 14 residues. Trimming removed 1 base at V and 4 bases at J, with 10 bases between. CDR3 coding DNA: TGTGCCAGCAGCTTAGGGGGCCTGGGCACTGAAGCTTTCTTT. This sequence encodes CASSLGGLGTEAFF.

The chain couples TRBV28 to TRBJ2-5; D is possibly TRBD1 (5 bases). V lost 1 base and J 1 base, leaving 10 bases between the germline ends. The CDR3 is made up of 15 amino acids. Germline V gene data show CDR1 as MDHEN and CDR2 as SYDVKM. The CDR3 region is CASSLSEGVQETQYF. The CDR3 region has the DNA TGTGCCAGCAGTTTATCCGAAGGGGTCCAAGAGACCCAGTACTTC.

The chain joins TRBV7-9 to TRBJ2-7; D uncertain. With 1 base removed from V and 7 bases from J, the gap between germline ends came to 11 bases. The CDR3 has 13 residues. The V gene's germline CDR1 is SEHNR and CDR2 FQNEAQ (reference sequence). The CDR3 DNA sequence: TGTGCCAGCAGCTTAGGTCAGGCGTGGGAGCAGTACTTC. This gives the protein CASSLGQAWEQYF. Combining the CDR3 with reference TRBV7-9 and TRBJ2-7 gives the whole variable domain DTGVSQNPRHKITKRGQNVTFRCDPISEHNRLYWYRQTLGQGPEFLTYFQNEAQLEKSRLLSDRFSAERPKGSFSTLEIQRTEQGDSAMYLCASSLGQAWEQYFGPGTRLTVT.

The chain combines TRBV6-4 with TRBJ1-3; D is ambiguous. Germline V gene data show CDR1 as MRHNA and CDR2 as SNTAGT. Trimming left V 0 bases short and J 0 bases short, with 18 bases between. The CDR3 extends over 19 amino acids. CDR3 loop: CASSDSRETQGISGNTIYF. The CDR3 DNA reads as TGTGCCAGCAGTGACTCGAGGGAAACGCAAGGAATCTCTGGAAACACCATATATTTT.

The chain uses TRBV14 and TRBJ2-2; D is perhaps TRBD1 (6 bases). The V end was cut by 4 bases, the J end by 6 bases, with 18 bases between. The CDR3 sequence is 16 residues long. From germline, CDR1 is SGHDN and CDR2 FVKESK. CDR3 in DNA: TGTGCCAGCAGCCGAGTGTTCAGGACAGTAGCCGGGGAGCTGTTTTTT. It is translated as CASSRVFRTVAGELFF. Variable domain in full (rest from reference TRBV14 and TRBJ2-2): EAGVTQFPSHSVIEKGQTVTLRCDPISGHDNLYWYRRVMGKEIKFLLHFVKESKQDESGMPNNRFLAERTGGTYSTLKVQPAELEDSGVYFCASSRVFRTVAGELFFGEGSRLTVL.

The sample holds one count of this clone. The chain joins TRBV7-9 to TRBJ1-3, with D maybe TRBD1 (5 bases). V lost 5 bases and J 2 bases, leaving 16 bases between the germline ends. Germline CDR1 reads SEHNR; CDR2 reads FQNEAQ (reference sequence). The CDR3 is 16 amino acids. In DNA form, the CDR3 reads TGTGCCAGCAGCCTATCGGGACTGGGGGCTGGAAACACCATATATTTT. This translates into CASSLSGLGAGNTIYF.

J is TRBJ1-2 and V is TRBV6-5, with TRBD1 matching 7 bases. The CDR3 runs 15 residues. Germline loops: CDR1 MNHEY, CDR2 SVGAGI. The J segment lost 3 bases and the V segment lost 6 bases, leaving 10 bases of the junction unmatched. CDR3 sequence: CASRGRQGLYYGYTF. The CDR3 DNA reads TGTGCCAGCAGGGGTCGACAGGGCCTCTACTATGGCTACACCTTC.

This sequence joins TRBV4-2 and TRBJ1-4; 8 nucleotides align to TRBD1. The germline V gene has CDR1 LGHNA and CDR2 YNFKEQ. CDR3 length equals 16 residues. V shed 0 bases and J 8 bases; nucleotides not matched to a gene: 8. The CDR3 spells CASSQEEGQGGEKLFF. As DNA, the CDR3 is TGTGCCAGCAGCCAAGAGGAAGGACAGGGAGGCGAAAAACTGTTTTTT.

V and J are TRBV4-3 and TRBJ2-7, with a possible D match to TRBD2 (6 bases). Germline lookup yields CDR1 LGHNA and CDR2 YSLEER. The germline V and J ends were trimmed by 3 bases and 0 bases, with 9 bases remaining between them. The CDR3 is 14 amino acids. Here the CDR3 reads CASSHLGGSYEQYF. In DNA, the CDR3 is TGCGCCAGCAGCCACTTGGGGGGCTCCTACGAGCAGTACTTC.

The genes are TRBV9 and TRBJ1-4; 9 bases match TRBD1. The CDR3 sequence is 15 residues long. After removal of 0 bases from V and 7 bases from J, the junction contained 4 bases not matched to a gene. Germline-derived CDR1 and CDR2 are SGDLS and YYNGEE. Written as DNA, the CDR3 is TGTGCCAGCAGCGTAGGGGGACAGGGCGGTGAAAAACTGTTTTTT. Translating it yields CASSVGGQGGEKLFF.

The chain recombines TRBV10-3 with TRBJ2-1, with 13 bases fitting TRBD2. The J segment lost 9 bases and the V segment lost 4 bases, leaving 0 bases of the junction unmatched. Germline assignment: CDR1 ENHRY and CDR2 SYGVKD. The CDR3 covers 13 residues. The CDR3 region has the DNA TGTGCCATCAGTGGACTAGCGGGGGGTGAGCAGTTCTTC. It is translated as CAISGLAGGEQFF.

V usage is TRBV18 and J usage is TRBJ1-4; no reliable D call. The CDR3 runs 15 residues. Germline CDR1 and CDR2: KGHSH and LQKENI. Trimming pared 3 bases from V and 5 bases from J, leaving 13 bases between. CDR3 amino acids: CASSPQTRKNEKLFF. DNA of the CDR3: TGTGCCAGCTCACCCCAGACTCGGAAGAATGAAAAACTGTTTTTT.